This TCR beta chain emerged from a study of OX40 agonist ivuxolimab in advanced cancers. Study-level information: Three patients had partial responses: one hepatocellular carcinoma, two cutaneous melanoma.

TCRdb's copy holds only in-frame clones and misses some; the assay was immunoSEQ multiplex PCR. The sample contains tens of thousands of clones, more than 70% of which appear only once. This CDR3 is built from 15 residues. Trimming cost V 2 bases and J 0 bases, with 11 bases left between them. Germline loops: CDR1 GTSNPN, CDR2 SVGIG (reference sequence). Here the sequenced sample was CD4+ or CD8+ T cells sorted from blood, taken in a trial of the OX40 agonist ivuxolimab. The TCR sequence derives from an adult with an advanced solid tumor such as melanoma, head and neck, liver or kidney cancer. This chain links TRBV30 with TRBJ1-3; no reliable D call. The CDR3 DNA sequence: TGTGCCTGGAGTTCGGACTTCCCCTCTGGAAACACCATATATTTT. It yields the protein CAWSSDFPSGNTIYF.